The sequence of this T cell receptor (beta chain) was determined in a study of cytomegalovirus exposure and HLA in healthy donors. About the research overall: Tens of millions of unique TCRs, all from HLA-typed donors, were included in an early release of the data. Findings of the study overall: Using the classifier, cytomegalovirus status was reportedly diagnosed with high specificity and sensitivity. Several top significant clusters appeared, in a later analysis, to be linked to common viral pathogens.

Primers for the PCR totalled 60 Vbeta and 13 Jbeta. Clones were sequenced by immunoSEQ multiplex PCR, and TCRdb holds only the in-frame ones, with some missing. The sample has about 210,000 clones, roughly 80% seen once. As regards this clone: Its antigen is unknown.

Germline lookup yields CDR1 SGHTA and CDR2 FQGNSA. The CDR3 loop spans 15 amino acids. J gave up 6 bases and V 5 bases, and 7 bases lay outside the gene matches. This TCR came from a male donor in good health and CMV-seropositive. Sequences were obtained from PBMCs. The chain is built from TRBV7-2 and TRBJ2-5, with 12 bases aligning to TRBD2. For the CDR3, the DNA is TGTGCCAGCAGCCGGGCGACTAGCGGGAGACAGACCCAGTACTTC. Translation gives CASSRATSGRQTQYF. Combining the CDR3 with reference TRBV7-2 and TRBJ2-5 gives the whole variable domain GAGVSQSPSNKVTEKGKDVELRCDPISGHTALYWYRQSLGQGLEFLIYFQGNSAPDKSGLPSDRFSAERTGGSVSTLTIQRTQQEDSAVYLCASSRATSGRQTQYFGPGTRLLVL.